The clone carrying this T cell receptor (beta chain) has only one observation. These data come from a study of OX40 agonist ivuxolimab in advanced cancers. CDR3 length: 15 residues. Germline CDR1 KGHSH, CDR2 LQKENI. Unmatched junction bases numbered 7, after V lost 3 bases and J lost 3 bases. Sequencing was performed with immunoSEQ multiplex PCR; in TCRdb, only in-frame clones are kept and a portion is missing. The sample records approximately 67,000 clones, approximately 81% being singletons. The sample consisted of CD4+ or CD8+ T cells sorted from blood, taken in a trial of the OX40 agonist ivuxolimab. The TCR comes from an adult with an advanced solid tumor such as melanoma, head and neck, liver or kidney cancer. The V gene is TRBV18, the J gene TRBJ1-2; TRBD1 agrees at 7 bases. The CDR3 here is CASSPGPGGDYGYTF. Written as DNA, the CDR3 is TGTGCCAGCTCACCCGGGCCAGGGGGGGACTATGGCTACACCTTC. The whole variable domain, filled in from reference TRBV18 and TRBJ1-2, reads NAGVMQNPRHLVRRRGQEARLRCSPMKGHSHVYWYRQLPEEGLKFMVYLQKENIIDESGMPKERFSAEFPKEGPSILRIQQVVRGDSAAYFCASSPGPGGDYGYTFGSGTRLTVV.